The next 6 T cell receptor beta chains were all read from a single sample in a study of cytomegalovirus exposure and HLA in healthy donors. The method was immunoSEQ multiplex PCR; TCRdb's version includes in-frame clones alone and lacks a portion of them. The table includes 60,000 to 85,000 clones, 96% detected once. The specimen was PBMCs. The source is a woman younger than 30 in good health and CMV-seropositive.

The CDR3 bases are TGTGCCAGCAGCCAAGTGAATATCCAGGGCCGGGAGCAGTACTTC. Translation gives CASSQVNIQGREQYF. This chain uses TRBV14 with TRBJ2-7; a weak D match, TRBD1 (5 bases). Trimming removed 1 base at V and 7 bases at J, with 17 bases between. Germline loops: CDR1 SGHDN, CDR2 FVKESK. This CDR3 is built from 15 residues.

The V call is TRBV6-5, the J call TRBJ2-3; 9 nucleotides agree with TRBD1. This CDR3 is 15 amino acids long. V shed 6 bases and J 2 bases; nucleotides not matched to a gene: 6. Looked up from germline, CDR1 is MNHEY and CDR2 is SVGAGI. CDR3 sequence (DNA): TGTGCCAGCAGCCCGGACAGGGGACCCACAGATACGCAGTATTTT. It is translated as CASSPDRGPTDTQYF.

The J gene is TRBJ2-7, the V gene TRBV7-2; 8 bases match TRBD2. This CDR3 contains 18 residues. Germline CDR1 reads SGHTA; CDR2 reads FQGNSA. Unmatched junction bases numbered 15, after V lost 1 base and J lost 4 bases. The CDR3 DNA follows: TGTGCCAGCAGCTTAGTTCCTAGCGGGCTCTCACTGGGATACGAGCAGTACTTC. Amino acid sequence: CASSLVPSGLSLGYEQYF.

The chain links TRBV5-4 to TRBJ1-4; the match to TRBD1 covers 7 bases. Trimming at V came to 3 bases and at J to 6 bases, leaving 14 bases not matched to a gene. Germline V gene sequence: CDR1 SGHNT, CDR2 YYREEE (reference sequence). There are 17 residues in the CDR3. The CDR3 here is CASSSEKPGQNDEKLFF. In nucleotides, the CDR3 is TGTGCCAGCAGCTCCGAGAAGCCGGGACAGAACGATGAAAAACTGTTTTTT.

The V call is TRBV4-1, the J call TRBJ2-3; 7 bases match TRBD2. The ends lost 0 bases at V and 2 bases at J; junction bases unmatched: 8. The CDR3 extends over 17 amino acids. Germline assignment: CDR1 MGHRA and CDR2 YSYEKL. The CDR3 nucleotides read TGCGCCAGCAGCCAAGAACCAGCGGGGACGGCCACAGATACGCAGTATTTT. Protein sequence: CASSQEPAGTATDTQYF.

The rearrangement links TRBV4-1 to TRBJ1-1; TRBD1 matches at 9 bases. CDR3 size: 15 residues. V gave up 3 bases and J gave up 6 bases; unmatched junction bases: 8. Germline CDR1 reads MGHRA; CDR2 reads YSYEKL. CDR3 in amino acids: CASSQTRTGVAEAFF. CDR3 DNA sequence: TGCGCCAGCAGCCAGACCCGGACAGGGGTTGCTGAAGCTTTCTTT.